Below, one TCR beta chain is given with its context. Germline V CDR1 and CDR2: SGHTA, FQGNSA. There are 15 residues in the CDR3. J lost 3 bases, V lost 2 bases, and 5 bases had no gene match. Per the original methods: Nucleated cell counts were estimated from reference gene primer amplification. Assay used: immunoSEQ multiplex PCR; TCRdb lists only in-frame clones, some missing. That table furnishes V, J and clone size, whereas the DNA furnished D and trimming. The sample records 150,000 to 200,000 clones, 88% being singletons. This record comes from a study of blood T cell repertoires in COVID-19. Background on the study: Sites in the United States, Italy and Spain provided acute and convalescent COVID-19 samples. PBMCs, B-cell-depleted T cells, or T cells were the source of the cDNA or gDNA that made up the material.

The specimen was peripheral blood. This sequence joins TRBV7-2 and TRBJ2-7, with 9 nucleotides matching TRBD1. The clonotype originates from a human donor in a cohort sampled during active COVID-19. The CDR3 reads CASSLNRDRDYEQYF. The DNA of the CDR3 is TGTGCCAGCAGCTTAAACCGGGACAGGGACTACGAGCAGTACTTC.